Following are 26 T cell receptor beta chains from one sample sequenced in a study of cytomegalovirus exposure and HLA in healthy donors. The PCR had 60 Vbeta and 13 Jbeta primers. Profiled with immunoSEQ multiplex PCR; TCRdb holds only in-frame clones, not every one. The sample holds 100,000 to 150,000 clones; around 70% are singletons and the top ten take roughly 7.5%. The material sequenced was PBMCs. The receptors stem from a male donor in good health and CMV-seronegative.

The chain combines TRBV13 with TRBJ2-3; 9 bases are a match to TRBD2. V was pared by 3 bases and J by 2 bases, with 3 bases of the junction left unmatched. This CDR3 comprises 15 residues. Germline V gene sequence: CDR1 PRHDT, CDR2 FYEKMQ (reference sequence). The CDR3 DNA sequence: TGTGCCAGCAGCTTCCTAGCGGGAAACACAGATACGCAGTATTTT. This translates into CASSFLAGNTDTQYF.

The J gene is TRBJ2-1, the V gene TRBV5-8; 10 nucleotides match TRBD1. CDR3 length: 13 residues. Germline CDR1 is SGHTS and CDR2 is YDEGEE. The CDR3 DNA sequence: TGTGTCCCCCGGGACAGGGGTTACAATGAGCAGTTCTTC. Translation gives CVPRDRGYNEQFF.

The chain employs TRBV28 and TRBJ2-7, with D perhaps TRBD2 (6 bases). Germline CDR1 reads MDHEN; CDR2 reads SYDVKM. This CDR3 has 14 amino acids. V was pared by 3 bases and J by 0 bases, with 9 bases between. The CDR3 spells CASSLGGSSYEQYF. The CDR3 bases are TGTGCCAGCAGTTTGGGGGGTTCCTCCTACGAGCAGTACTTC.

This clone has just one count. CDR3 sequence: CASSLDPGGSYEQYF. CDR3 DNA sequence: TGTGCCAGTAGCCTGGACCCGGGGGGCTCCTACGAGCAGTACTTC. The V call is TRBV19, the J call TRBJ2-7, with TRBD2 matching over 7 bases. CDR1 is LNHDA, CDR2 SQIVND, per germline (reference sequence). The CDR3 covers 15 residues. V was clipped by 6 bases and J by 0 bases; unmatched bases: 8.

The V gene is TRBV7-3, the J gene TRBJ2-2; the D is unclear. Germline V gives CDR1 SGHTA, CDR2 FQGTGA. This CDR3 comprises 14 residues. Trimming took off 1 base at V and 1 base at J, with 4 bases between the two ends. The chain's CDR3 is CASSLNWNTGELFF. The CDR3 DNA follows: TGTGCCAGCAGCTTAAACTGGAACACCGGGGAGCTGTTTTTT.

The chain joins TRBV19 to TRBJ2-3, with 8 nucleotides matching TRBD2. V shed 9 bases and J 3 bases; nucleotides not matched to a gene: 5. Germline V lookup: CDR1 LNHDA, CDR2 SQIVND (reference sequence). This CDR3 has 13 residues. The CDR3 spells CASRTSLTDTQYF. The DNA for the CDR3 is TGTGCCAGCCGGACTAGCTTAACAGATACGCAGTATTTT.

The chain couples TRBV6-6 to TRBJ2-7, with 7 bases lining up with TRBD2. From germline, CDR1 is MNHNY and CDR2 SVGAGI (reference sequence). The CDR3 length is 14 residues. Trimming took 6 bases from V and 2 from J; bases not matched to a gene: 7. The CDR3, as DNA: TGTGCCAGCAGGATTGACGGGGGGACCTACGAGCAGTACTTC. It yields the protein CASRIDGGTYEQYF.

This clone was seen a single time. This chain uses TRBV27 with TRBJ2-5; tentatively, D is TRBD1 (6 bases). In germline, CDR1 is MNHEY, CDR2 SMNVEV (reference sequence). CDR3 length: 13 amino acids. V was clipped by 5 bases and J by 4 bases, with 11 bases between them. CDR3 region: CASSPRGRETQYF. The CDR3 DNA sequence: TGTGCCAGCAGTCCAAGGGGGAGAGAGACCCAGTACTTC.

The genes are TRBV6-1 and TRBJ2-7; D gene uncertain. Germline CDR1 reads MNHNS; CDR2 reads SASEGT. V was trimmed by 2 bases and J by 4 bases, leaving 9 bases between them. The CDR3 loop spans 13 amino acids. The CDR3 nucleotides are TGTGCCAGCAGTGAATTATCCCGGTACGAGCAGTACTTC. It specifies CASSELSRYEQYF.

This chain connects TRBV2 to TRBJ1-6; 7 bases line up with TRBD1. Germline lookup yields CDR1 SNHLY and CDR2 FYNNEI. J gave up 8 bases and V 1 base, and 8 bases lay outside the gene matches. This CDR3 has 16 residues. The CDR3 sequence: CASSEEGAGRHSPLHF. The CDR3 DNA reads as TGTGCCAGCAGTGAAGAGGGGGCAGGGAGGCATTCACCCCTCCACTTT.

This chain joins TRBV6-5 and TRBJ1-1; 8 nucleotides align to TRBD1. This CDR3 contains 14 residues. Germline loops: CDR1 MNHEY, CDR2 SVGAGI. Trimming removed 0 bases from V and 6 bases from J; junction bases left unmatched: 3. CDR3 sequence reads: CASSYSLTGAEAFF. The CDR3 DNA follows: TGTGCCAGCAGTTACTCCCTGACAGGGGCTGAAGCTTTCTTT.

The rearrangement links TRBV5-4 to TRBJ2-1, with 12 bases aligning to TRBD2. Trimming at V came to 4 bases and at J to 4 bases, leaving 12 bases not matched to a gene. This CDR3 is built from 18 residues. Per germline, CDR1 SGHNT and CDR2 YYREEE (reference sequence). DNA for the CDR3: TGTGCCAGCAGCATCACCGGGACTAGCGGGTTGCGTTACAATGAGCAGTTCTTC. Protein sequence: CASSITGTSGLRYNEQFF.

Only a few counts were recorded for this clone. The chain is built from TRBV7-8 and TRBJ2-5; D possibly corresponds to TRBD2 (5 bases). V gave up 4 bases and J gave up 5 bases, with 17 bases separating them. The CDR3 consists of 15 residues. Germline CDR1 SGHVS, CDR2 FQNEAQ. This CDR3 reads CASSSRRSRSETQYF. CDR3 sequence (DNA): TGTGCCAGCAGCTCGAGGAGGTCGCGGTCCGAGACCCAGTACTTC.

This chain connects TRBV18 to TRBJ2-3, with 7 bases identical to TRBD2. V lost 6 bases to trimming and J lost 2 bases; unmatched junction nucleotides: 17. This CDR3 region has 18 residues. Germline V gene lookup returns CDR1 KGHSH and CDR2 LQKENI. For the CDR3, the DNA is TGTGCCAGCTCGCCCAAAACCGGGACTAACTCTGTCACAGATACGCAGTATTTT. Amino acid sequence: CASSPKTGTNSVTDTQYF.

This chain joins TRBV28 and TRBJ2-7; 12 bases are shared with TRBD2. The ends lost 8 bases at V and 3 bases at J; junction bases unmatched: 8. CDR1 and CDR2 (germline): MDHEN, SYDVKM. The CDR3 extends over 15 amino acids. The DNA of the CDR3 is TGTGCCAGCTCGGAGGGACTAGCGGGCATCTACGAGCAGTACTTC. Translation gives CASSEGLAGIYEQYF.

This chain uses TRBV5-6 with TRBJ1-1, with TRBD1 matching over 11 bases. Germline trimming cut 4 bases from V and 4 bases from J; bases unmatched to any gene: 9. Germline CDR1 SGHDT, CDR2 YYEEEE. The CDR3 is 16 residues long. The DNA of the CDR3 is TGTGCCAGCAGCCCAATTAGGACAGGGGGCATCACTGAAGCTTTCTTT. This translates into CASSPIRTGGITEAFF.

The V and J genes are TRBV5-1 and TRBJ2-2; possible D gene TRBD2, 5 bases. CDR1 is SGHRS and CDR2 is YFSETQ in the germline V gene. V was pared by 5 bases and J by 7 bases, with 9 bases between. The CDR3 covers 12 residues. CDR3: CASRRENGELFF. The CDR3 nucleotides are TGCGCCAGCAGGAGGGAAAACGGGGAGCTGTTTTTT.

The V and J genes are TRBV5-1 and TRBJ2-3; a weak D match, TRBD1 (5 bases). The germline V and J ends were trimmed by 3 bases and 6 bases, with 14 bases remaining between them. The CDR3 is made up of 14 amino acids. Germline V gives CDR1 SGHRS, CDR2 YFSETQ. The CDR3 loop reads CASSYDSPTDTQYF. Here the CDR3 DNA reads TGCGCCAGCAGCTATGACAGTCCAACCGATACGCAGTATTTT.

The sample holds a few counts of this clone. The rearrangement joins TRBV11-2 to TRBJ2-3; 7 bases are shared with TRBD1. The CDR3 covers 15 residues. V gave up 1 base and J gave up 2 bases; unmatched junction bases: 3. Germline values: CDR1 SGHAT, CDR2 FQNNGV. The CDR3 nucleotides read TGTGCCAGCAGCTTAGCAACAGGGGCCACAGATACGCAGTATTTT. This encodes CASSLATGATDTQYF.

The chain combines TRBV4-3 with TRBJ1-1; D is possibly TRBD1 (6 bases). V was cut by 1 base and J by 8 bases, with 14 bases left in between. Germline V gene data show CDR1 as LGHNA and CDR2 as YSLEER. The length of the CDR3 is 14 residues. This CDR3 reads CASSQVLGQLEAFF. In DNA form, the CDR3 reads TGCGCCAGCAGCCAAGTTTTAGGACAGCTCGAAGCTTTCTTT.

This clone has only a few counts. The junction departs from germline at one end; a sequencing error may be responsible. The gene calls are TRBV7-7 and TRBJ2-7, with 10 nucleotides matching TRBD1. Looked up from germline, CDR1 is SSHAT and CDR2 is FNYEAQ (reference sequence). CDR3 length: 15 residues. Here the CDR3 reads CASSFRQGASYEQYF. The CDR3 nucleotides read TGTGCTAGCAGCTTTAGACAGGGGGCTTCCTACGAGCAGTACTTC.

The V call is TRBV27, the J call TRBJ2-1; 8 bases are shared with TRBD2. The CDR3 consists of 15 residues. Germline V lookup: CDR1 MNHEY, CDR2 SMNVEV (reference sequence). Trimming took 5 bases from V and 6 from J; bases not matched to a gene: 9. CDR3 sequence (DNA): TGTGCCAGCAGTACTACTAGCGGAATTGCCAATGAGCAGTTCTTC. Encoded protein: CASSTTSGIANEQFF.

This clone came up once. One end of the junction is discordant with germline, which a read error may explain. The CDR3 DNA sequence: TGTGCCAGCAGCCCAAGCGGTGCCGCCTACGGGCAGTACTTC. The encoded protein is CASSPSGAAYGQYF. The chain recombines TRBV7-2 with TRBJ2-7; tentatively, D is TRBD2 (5 bases). CDR1 is SGHTA and CDR2 is FQGNSA in the germline V gene. The CDR3 is 14 residues long.

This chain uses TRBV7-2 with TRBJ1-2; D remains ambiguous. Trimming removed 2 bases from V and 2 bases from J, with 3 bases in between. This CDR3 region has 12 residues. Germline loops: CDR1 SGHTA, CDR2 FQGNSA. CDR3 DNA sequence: TGTGCCAGCAGCTTACAGAACTATGGCTACACCTTC. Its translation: CASSLQNYGYTF.

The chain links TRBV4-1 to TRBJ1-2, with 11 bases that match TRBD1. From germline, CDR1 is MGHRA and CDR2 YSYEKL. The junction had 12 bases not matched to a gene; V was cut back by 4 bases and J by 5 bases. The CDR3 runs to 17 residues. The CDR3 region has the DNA TGCGCCAGCAGCCCGTTCCACGGGACAGGGGGTAGTTATGGCTACACCTTC. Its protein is CASSPFHGTGGSYGYTF.

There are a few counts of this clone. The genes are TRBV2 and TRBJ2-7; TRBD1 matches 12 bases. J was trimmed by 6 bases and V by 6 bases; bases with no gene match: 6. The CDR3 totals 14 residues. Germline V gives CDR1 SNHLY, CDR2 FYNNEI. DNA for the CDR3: TGTGCCAGCAGCCCGGGACAGGGGGCGCGCGAGCAGTACTTC. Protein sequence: CASSPGQGAREQYF.